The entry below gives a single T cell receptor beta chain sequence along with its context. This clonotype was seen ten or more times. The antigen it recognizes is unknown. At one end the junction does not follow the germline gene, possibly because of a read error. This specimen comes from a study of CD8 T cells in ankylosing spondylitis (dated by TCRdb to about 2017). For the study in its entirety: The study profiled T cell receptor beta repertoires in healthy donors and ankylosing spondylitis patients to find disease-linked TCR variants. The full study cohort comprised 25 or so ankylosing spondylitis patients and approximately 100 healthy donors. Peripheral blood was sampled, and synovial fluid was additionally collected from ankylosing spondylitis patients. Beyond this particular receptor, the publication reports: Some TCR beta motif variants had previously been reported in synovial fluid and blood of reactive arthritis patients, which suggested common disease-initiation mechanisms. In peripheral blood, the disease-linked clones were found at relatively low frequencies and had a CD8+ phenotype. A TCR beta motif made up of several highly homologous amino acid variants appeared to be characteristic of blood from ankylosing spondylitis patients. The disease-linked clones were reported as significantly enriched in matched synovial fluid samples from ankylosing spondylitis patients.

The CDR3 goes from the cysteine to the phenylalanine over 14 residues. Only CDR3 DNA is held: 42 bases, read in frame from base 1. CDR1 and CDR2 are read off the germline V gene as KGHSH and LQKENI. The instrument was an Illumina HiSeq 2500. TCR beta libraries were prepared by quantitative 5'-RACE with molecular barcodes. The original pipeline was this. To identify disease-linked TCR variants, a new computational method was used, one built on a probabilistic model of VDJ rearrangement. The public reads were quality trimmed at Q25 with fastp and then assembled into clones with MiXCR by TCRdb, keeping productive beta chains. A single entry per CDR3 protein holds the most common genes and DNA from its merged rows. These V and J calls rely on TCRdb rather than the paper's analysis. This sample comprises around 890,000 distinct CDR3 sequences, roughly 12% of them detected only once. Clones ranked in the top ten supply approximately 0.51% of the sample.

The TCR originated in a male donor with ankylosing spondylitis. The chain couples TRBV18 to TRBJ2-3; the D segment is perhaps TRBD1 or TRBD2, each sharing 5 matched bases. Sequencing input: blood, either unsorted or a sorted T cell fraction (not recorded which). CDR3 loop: CASSPRDSTDTQYF. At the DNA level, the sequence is TGCGCCAGCAGCCCAAGGGACAGCACAGATACGCAGTATTTT.